Below are 27 T cell receptor beta chains sequenced from a single sample in a study of T cells after yellow fever vaccination (dated by TCRdb to about 2019). Taken with the paper, the label for treatment or condition translates to: live attenuated yellow fever vaccine strain. The library was obtained by 5' RACE. Sequenced using an Illumina NovaSeq 6000. The public reads were quality trimmed at Q25 with fastp and then assembled into clones with MiXCR by TCRdb, keeping productive beta chains. Entries that share a CDR3 protein sequence are merged under the most common genes and DNA. Across this sample there are a few hundred thousand distinct CDR3 sequences, with approximately 3.9% seen only once. Less than 25% of the sample rests with the top ten. The starting material was PBMCs, obtained on the day of the yellow fever booster vaccination. These TCRs come from a man aged 18 to 29 who received the YFV17D yellow fever vaccine.

A few counts support this clonotype. The rearrangement joins TRBV19 to TRBJ2-7; either TRBD1 or TRBD2 may supply D (5 bases each). V lost 3 bases and J lost 2, with 20 bases in between. Germline-derived CDR1 and CDR2 are LNHDA and SQIVND (reference sequence). There are 17 residues in the CDR3. CDR3 sequence: CASSMPGTKIYTYEQYV. The CDR3 nucleotides are TGTGCCAGTAGTATGCCTGGGACCAAAATATATACCTACGAGCAGTACGTC.

The V call is TRBV29-1, the J call TRBJ1-2; D possibly corresponds to TRBD1 (6 bases). Germline V gives CDR1 SQVTM, CDR2 ANQGSEA. The V end lost 1 base, the J end lost 6 bases, and 15 bases lay between the germline ends. The CDR3 consists of 14 residues. The CDR3 region is CSVEGGRLRNGYTF. In nucleotides, the CDR3 is TGCAGCGTTGAAGGGGGGCGTCTGAGAAATGGCTACACCTTC. Full variable domain (remainder filled in from reference TRBV29-1 and TRBJ1-2): SAVISQKPSRDICQRGTSLTIQCQVDSQVTMMFWYRQQPGQSLTLIATANQGSEATYESGFVIDKFPISRPNLTFSTLTVSNMSPEDSSIYLCSVEGGRLRNGYTFGSGTRLTVV.

The chain couples TRBV12-3 or TRBV12-4 to TRBJ1-1, with D uncertain. The CDR3 runs 11 residues. V dropped 5 bases and J dropped 8 bases, with 9 bases sitting between them. This CDR3 is CASSRPGEAFF. The CDR3 region has the DNA TGTGCCAGCAGTAGACCTGGGGAAGCTTTCTTT.

This clonotype was counted only a few times. The chain is built from TRBV27 and TRBJ1-2; D not certain. The CDR3 has 13 amino acids. Trimming took off 8 bases at V and 5 bases at J, with 15 bases between the two ends. Germline V gene lookup returns CDR1 MNHEY and CDR2 SMNVEV (reference sequence). The CDR3 nucleotides are TGTGCCAGCCGGCCAGAGTTTGGTTATGGCTACACCTTC. Residues: CASRPEFGYGYTF.

This chain connects TRBV7-9 to TRBJ1-2; D gene ambiguous. The CDR3 loop spans 12 amino acids. Trimming stripped 3 bases from V and 7 bases from J, with 9 bases between. Germline CDR1 is SEHNR and CDR2 is FQNEAQ (reference sequence). The CDR3 coding sequence is TGTGCCAGCAGCTTGGCTAATGGTGGCTACACCTTC. Amino acids: CASSLANGGYTF.

This clonotype occurred many times. The rearrangement links TRBV20-1 to TRBJ2-3; D assignment may be TRBD1 or TRBD2 (5 bases each). Between the trimmed V and J ends, which lost 6 bases and 5 bases, there was a span of 15 bases. This CDR3 region has 13 residues. The V gene's germline CDR1 is DFQATT and CDR2 SNEGSKA (reference sequence). CDR3 nucleotide sequence: TGCAGTGCAGAGGACGGGGCCGGAGATACGCAGTATTTT. Translating it yields CSAEDGAGDTQYF.

This clonotype was picked up many times. Here the CDR3 reads CASSPVRDPYEQYF. The DNA for the CDR3 is TGTGCCAGCAGCCCAGTCCGGGACCCCTACGAGCAGTACTTC. The rearrangement joins TRBV5-4 to TRBJ2-7, with D tentatively TRBD1 or TRBD2 (5 bases each). Trimming took off 4 bases at V and 2 bases at J, with 13 bases between the two ends. Germline assignment: CDR1 SGHNT and CDR2 YYREEE (reference sequence). This CDR3 is 14 amino acids long.

This clonotype was observed many times. The gene calls are TRBV12-3 or TRBV12-4 and TRBJ2-1; D is ambiguous. Deletions cut 6 bases from V and 0 bases from J, with 12 bases between. The length of the CDR3 is 15 residues. Here the CDR3 DNA reads TGTGCCAGCAGAGAGGAGATCAGCTCCTACAATGAGCAGTTCTTC. Amino acids: CASREEISSYNEQFF.

This chain links TRBV7-9 with TRBJ2-1; 12 bases match TRBD2. CDR3 length equals 16 residues. The germline gives CDR1 SEHNR, CDR2 FQNEAQ (reference sequence). With 7 bases clipped from V and 2 bases from J, the junction kept 6 bases outside the gene matches. CDR3 residues: CASNPRLAGAYNEQFF. For the CDR3, the DNA is TGTGCCAGCAACCCTCGACTAGCGGGGGCCTACAATGAGCAGTTCTTC.

The chain joins TRBV7-2 to TRBJ2-3; 14 bases agree with TRBD2. Germline V gene lookup returns CDR1 SGHTA and CDR2 FQGNSA. The CDR3 runs to 19 residues. J lost 2 bases, V lost 5 bases, and 12 bases had no gene match. CDR3 protein: CASSLPGTSGGPHTDTQYF. Written as DNA, the CDR3 is TGTGCCAGCAGCCTTCCCGGGACTAGCGGGGGTCCCCACACAGATACGCAGTATTTT.

This clonotype has a count of ten or more. V and J are TRBV5-1 and TRBJ2-1; D gene ambiguous. This CDR3 has 13 amino acids. From germline, CDR1 is SGHRS and CDR2 YFSETQ. V shed 4 bases and J shed 7 bases, with 12 bases lying between them. CDR3 region: CASSVGVGNEQFF. CDR3 DNA: TGCGCCAGCAGCGTAGGAGTGGGAAATGAGCAGTTCTTC.

Turning to this clonotype: One junction end does not reproduce the germline sequence, and a read error may be involved. This chain uses TRBV6-6 with TRBJ2-7; TRBD2 aligns across 9 bases. Germline V gene data show CDR1 as MNHNY and CDR2 as SVGAGI (reference sequence). The CDR3 sequence is 15 residues long. CDR3 sequence (DNA): TGTGCCAGCAGCTACGGGGCGGGGGGGCCCTACGAGCTGTACTTC. Residues: CASSYGAGGPYELYF.

J is TRBJ1-6 and V is TRBV4-1; D is ambiguous. V was cut by 0 bases and J by 2 bases, with 8 bases left in between. Looked up from germline, CDR1 is MGHRA and CDR2 is YSYEKL. CDR3 size: 16 residues. The CDR3 is CASSQDPQPYNSPLHF. In DNA, the CDR3 is TGCGCCAGCAGCCAAGATCCGCAACCCTATAATTCACCCCTCCACTTT.

This clonotype has a count of ten or more. The V call is TRBV6-2 or TRBV6-3, the J call TRBJ2-3, with 7 bases identical to TRBD1. This CDR3 comprises 14 residues. Trimming at V came to 8 bases and at J to 3 bases, leaving 8 bases not matched to a gene. Germline CDR1 reads MNHEY; CDR2 reads SVGEGT. The CDR3 region is CASLRQGRTDTQYF. The DNA of the CDR3 is TGTGCCAGCCTACGACAGGGTCGGACAGATACGCAGTATTTT.

Many counts were recorded for this clonotype. This sequence joins TRBV4-3 and TRBJ2-1, with D tentatively TRBD1 or TRBD2 (5 bases each). CDR3 length: 15 amino acids. V was trimmed by 2 bases and J by 8 bases, leaving 16 bases between them. The germline gives CDR1 LGHNA, CDR2 YSLEER. This CDR3 reads CASSQRGLYLDEQFF. In DNA, the CDR3 is TGCGCCAGCAGCCAACGGGGCCTTTACTTAGATGAGCAGTTCTTC.

The rearrangement uses TRBV4-1 and TRBJ1-1, with D possibly matching TRBD1 (6 bases). V was cut by 0 bases and J by 0 bases, with 11 bases left in between. There are 16 residues in the CDR3. Germline V gene lookup returns CDR1 MGHRA and CDR2 YSYEKL. This chain's CDR3 is CASSQDQAGVNTEAFF. Written as DNA, the CDR3 is TGCGCCAGCAGCCAAGATCAGGCAGGGGTGAACACTGAAGCTTTCTTT.

This chain uses TRBV5-4 with TRBJ2-7; 9 bases fit TRBD2. CDR1 SGHNT and CDR2 YYREEE come from the germline V gene (reference sequence). J was trimmed by 0 bases and V by 0 bases; bases with no gene match: 1. The CDR3 sequence is 15 residues long. The CDR3 region is CASSLAAGGSYEQYF. Here the CDR3 DNA reads TGTGCCAGCAGCTTGGCAGCGGGGGGCTCCTACGAGCAGTACTTC.

V usage is TRBV10-3 and J usage is TRBJ2-3; 8 bases align to TRBD2. V was pared by 8 bases and J by 0 bases, with 4 bases of the junction left unmatched. CDR1 ENHRY and CDR2 SYGVKD come from the germline V gene. This CDR3 region has 14 residues. The CDR3: CAIGSGDSTDTQYF. The CDR3 DNA follows: TGTGCCATCGGTAGCGGGGACAGCACAGATACGCAGTATTTT.

This clonotype was seen repeatedly, ten times or more. This sequence joins TRBV7-8 and TRBJ2-1, with 9 nucleotides matching TRBD2. The CDR3 has 15 residues. Germline values: CDR1 SGHVS, CDR2 FQNEAQ. Trimming at V came to 5 bases and at J to 6 bases, leaving 8 bases not matched to a gene. The CDR3 sequence: CASSDPGLAGNEQFF. The DNA of the CDR3 is TGTGCCAGCAGCGACCCGGGACTAGCAGGCAATGAGCAGTTCTTC.

This chain joins TRBV7-2 and TRBJ2-7; 10 bases line up with TRBD2. Germline V gene lookup returns CDR1 SGHTA and CDR2 FQGNSA. V gave up 4 bases and J gave up 0 bases; unmatched junction bases: 3. The CDR3 consists of 15 residues. The CDR3 DNA reads TGTGCCAGCAGCTCCTCTAGCGGGAGCTCCTACGAGCAGTACTTC. This codes for CASSSSSGSSYEQYF.

This chain joins TRBV5-4 and TRBJ2-3; 14 bases are shared with TRBD2. V was pared by 2 bases and J by 6 bases, with 5 bases of the junction left unmatched. Germline CDR1 is SGHNT and CDR2 is YYREEE (reference sequence). This CDR3 is 16 amino acids long. CDR3 in DNA: TGTGCCAGCAGCTTTCCCGGGACTAGCGGGGGTGATACGCAGTATTTT. Its translation: CASSFPGTSGGDTQYF.

This clonotype has a count of ten or more. The V gene is TRBV18, the J gene TRBJ2-7; TRBD1 might be the D (6 bases). V was clipped by 3 bases and J by 0 bases, with 15 bases between them. The CDR3 has 16 amino acids. Looked up from germline, CDR1 is KGHSH and CDR2 is LQKENI. CDR3 nucleotide sequence: TGTGCCAGCTCACCCTCCCAGACAGGATCCTCCTACGAGCAGTACTTC. Its protein product is CASSPSQTGSSYEQYF.

This clonotype was seen only a few times. The J gene is TRBJ2-2, the V gene TRBV7-9; 8 bases are shared with TRBD1. The CDR3 consists of 15 residues. CDR1 and CDR2 (germline): SEHNR, FQNEAQ (reference sequence). Trimming removed 5 bases from V and 3 bases from J; junction bases left unmatched: 5. DNA of the CDR3: TGTGCCAGCAGCCCCGACAGGGGATACACCGGGGAGCTGTTTTTT. It codes for CASSPDRGYTGELFF.

J is TRBJ2-7 and V is TRBV6-5, with TRBD1 identical over 9 bases. The CDR3 runs 15 residues. J gave up 6 bases and V 4 bases, and 10 bases lay outside the gene matches. Germline V gene data show CDR1 as MNHEY and CDR2 as SVGAGI. The chain's CDR3 is CASSSGQGIVGEQYV. The CDR3 nucleotides are TGTGCCAGCAGTTCCGGACAGGGGATTGTAGGCGAGCAGTACGTC.

This clonotype was recorded at least ten times. The genes are TRBV9 and TRBJ2-2, with 10 positions matching TRBD2. The CDR3 is 16 amino acids. Germline CDR1 is SGDLS and CDR2 is YYNGEE. The junction had 0 bases not matched to a gene; V was cut back by 0 bases and J by 1 base. The CDR3 sequence is CASSVGLAGNTGELFF. Written as DNA, the CDR3 is TGTGCCAGCAGCGTAGGACTAGCGGGGAACACCGGGGAGCTGTTTTTT.

This clonotype was found many times. The V call is TRBV18, the J call TRBJ2-6; D is perhaps TRBD1 (5 bases). Between the trimmed V and J ends, which lost 3 bases and 1 base, there was a span of 10 bases. In germline, CDR1 is KGHSH, CDR2 LQKENI. The CDR3 spans 16 residues. CDR3 sequence: CASSPNTGSGANVLTF. The CDR3 DNA is TGTGCCAGCTCACCGAATACAGGTTCTGGGGCCAACGTCCTGACTTTC.

There are many counts of this clonotype. The chain is built from TRBV12-5 and TRBJ2-3; D is possibly TRBD1 (6 bases). V lost 5 bases and J lost 5, with 11 bases in between. The CDR3 extends over 13 amino acids. In germline, CDR1 is LGHNT, CDR2 FRNRAP. The CDR3 protein is CASGPDSLDTQYF. The CDR3 DNA reads TGTGCTAGTGGTCCGGACAGCTTAGATACGCAGTATTTT.